This T cell receptor beta chain was recovered during a study of blood T cells in healthy people across ages. Study-level background: Template switching caught about one barcoded beta molecule for each two T cells. Whole-study findings and limits: Unsorted PBMCs ruled out conclusive naive versus antigen-experienced comparison.

V lost 5 bases to trimming and J lost 3 bases, with 19 bases between them. The CDR3 consists of 16 residues. The germline gives CDR1 SGHTA, CDR2 FQGNSA. In the case of this clonotype: Its antigen is still unknown.

Total RNA extraction produced at least 5 micrograms (per sample) for the study. For the second PCR, which ran for about 6 to 11 cycles, a sample-barcoded 5' primer and a J-beta primer mix were used. Each cDNA molecule, via a template-switch adaptor with 12 random nucleotides, was tagged. A single record per CDR3 protein comes from TCRdb applying MiXCR to the 5' RACE reads. The data contain some 1.5 million distinct CDR3 sequences, 28% of them singletons. The chain employs TRBV7-2 and TRBJ2-5; tentatively, D is TRBD2 (6 bases). Sequenced input: blood. The clonotype comes from a woman between 25 and 40 years old in good health. Written as DNA, the CDR3 is TGTGCCAGCAGCGGGTTAGGGAGCGGGCTGAAAGAGACCCAGTACTTC. This gives the protein CASSGLGSGLKETQYF. Complete variable domain (other parts from reference TRBV7-2 and TRBJ2-5): GAGVSQSPSNKVTEKGKDVELRCDPISGHTALYWYRQSLGQGLEFLIYFQGNSAPDKSGLPSDRFSAERTGGSVSTLTIQRTQQEDSAVYLCASSGLGSGLKETQYFGPGTRLLVL.